A single sample is the source of the 7 T cell receptor beta chains below, sequenced in a study of blood T cells in healthy people across ages. The authors ran a second PCR of roughly 6 to 12 cycles using a sample-barcoded 5' primer and a J-beta primer mix. A single record per CDR3 protein comes from TCRdb applying MiXCR to the 5' RACE reads. The top ten hold 7.9% of the sample, which has 1.2 million to 1.5 million distinct CDR3 sequences, 42% seen once. Sequencing used blood. The source is a young woman in good health.

Only a few counts were recorded for this clonotype. The V gene is TRBV10-3, the J gene TRBJ2-1, with 7 nucleotides matching TRBD1. This CDR3 is built from 13 residues. Germline trimming cut 4 bases from V and 5 bases from J; bases unmatched to any gene: 2. Germline CDR1 and CDR2: ENHRY and SYGVKD. Here the CDR3 reads CAISGDRDNEQFF. CDR3 nucleotide sequence: TGTGCCATCAGTGGTGACAGGGACAATGAGCAGTTCTTC.

The chain employs TRBV10-3 and TRBJ2-1; D remains ambiguous. V lost 3 bases to trimming and J lost 6 bases, with 9 bases between them. Germline assignment: CDR1 ENHRY and CDR2 SYGVKD. The CDR3 length is 13 residues. In DNA form, the CDR3 reads TGTGCCATCAGTGACTCCTATCGCAATGAGCAGTTCTTC. Its translation is CAISDSYRNEQFF.

This clonotype has a single count. The chain uses TRBV5-1 and TRBJ2-3, with D possibly matching TRBD1 (5 bases). The CDR3 runs 14 residues. V lost 2 bases, J lost 6 bases, and 13 bases lay in between. From germline, CDR1 is SGHRS and CDR2 YFSETQ. The CDR3 nucleotides are TGCGCCAGCAGCTTAGGGTCGTACAGGGATACGCAGTATTTT. Residues: CASSLGSYRDTQYF.

There are a few counts of this clonotype. This chain connects TRBV12-5 to TRBJ1-1; a possible D gene is TRBD1 (6 bases). Trimming cost V 6 bases and J 11 bases, with 16 bases left between them. This CDR3 has 12 residues. Germline V CDR1 and CDR2: LGHNT, FRNRAP. CDR3 in amino acids: CASGAGGQDAFF. CDR3 in DNA: TGTGCTAGTGGCGCCGGGGGCCAGGATGCTTTCTTT.

The V gene is TRBV6-6, the J gene TRBJ2-5; TRBD2 matches 14 bases. V shed 6 bases and J 2 bases; nucleotides not matched to a gene: 5. Germline V gene sequence: CDR1 MNHNY, CDR2 SVGAGI (reference sequence). The CDR3 is made up of 16 amino acids. CDR3 coding DNA: TGTGCCAGCAGCCGGACTAGCGGGGGGAGGCAAGAGACCCAGTACTTC. This sequence encodes CASSRTSGGRQETQYF.

This clonotype was counted a few times. CDR3 region: CASKRKYEQYF. Here the CDR3 DNA reads TGTGCCAGTAAACGAAAATACGAGCAGTACTTC. The chain combines TRBV28 with TRBJ2-7, with D hard to call. V was trimmed by 9 bases and J by 4 bases, leaving 10 bases between them. There are 11 residues in the CDR3. CDR1 MDHEN and CDR2 SYDVKM come from the germline V gene.

This clonotype occurred a few times. J is TRBJ2-1 and V is TRBV15; TRBD1 matches at 7 bases. There are 14 residues in the CDR3. Germline V gives CDR1 LNHNV, CDR2 YYDKDF (reference sequence). The trim removed 4 bases at V and 8 bases at J, leaving 8 bases unmatched. For the CDR3, the DNA is TGTGCCACCAGCAAAGGACAGGTCCTCTATGAGCAGTTCTTC. It is translated as CATSKGQVLYEQFF.